This TCR beta chain emerged from a study of OX40 agonist ivuxolimab in advanced cancers. Study-wide points: The investigators did not determine what antigen specificity the expanded peripheral T cells had. The study observed clonal expansion of CD4+ and CD8+ blood T cells by week 6 at 0.1 to 3.0 mg/kg.

With respect to this clone: Its matching antigen is unknown.

Blood specimens came from baseline, cycle 4 day 1, and cycle 7 day 1. The CDR3 covers 16 residues. V was clipped by 5 bases and J by 1 base, with 16 bases between them. Germline V gene lookup returns CDR1 SGHAT and CDR2 FQNNGV. Some clones are missing from TCRdb's copy, which holds only in-frame ones; the method was immunoSEQ multiplex PCR. The sample has under 85,000 clones; 80% to 90% are singletons. Sequencing used CD4+ or CD8+ T cells sorted from blood, obtained in a trial of the OX40 agonist ivuxolimab. The origin of this receptor is an adult with an advanced solid tumor such as melanoma, head and neck, liver or kidney cancer. The chain couples TRBV11-2 to TRBJ2-3; the D is unclear. The DNA of the CDR3 is TGTGCCAGCAGCGCCCTGCCCGTGGGTGGCACAGATACGCAGTATTTT. Amino acid sequence: CASSALPVGGTDTQYF. Looking up the rest from reference TRBV11-2 and TRBJ2-3 gives the full variable domain: EAGVAQSPRYKIIEKRQSVAFWCNPISGHATLYWYQQILGQGPKLLIQFQNNGVVDDSQLPKDRFSAERLKGVDSTLKIQPAKLEDSAVYLCASSALPVGGTDTQYFGPGTRLTVL.